This is a list of T cell receptor beta chains from one sample in a study of cytomegalovirus exposure and HLA in healthy donors. The data were produced by immunoSEQ multiplex PCR, yet TCRdb's version contains in-frame clones alone and is incomplete. The sample gives some 200,000 clones, approximately 80% of which show up once; 1.4% is in the top ten. The specimen sequenced was PBMCs. The receptors here all came from a girl aged 5-17 years in good health and CMV-seronegative. The CDR3 runs from the conserved cysteine through the conserved F or W. The order of the fields is clone size, V gene, J gene, D gene, CDR3 protein, CDR3 DNA. D genes are given only for firm matches. Only some rows state a clone size, as once, few, many or a class for expanded clones.

size: once; V: TRBV5-1; J: TRBJ1-1; D: TRBD1; CDR3: CASSSMTGGWTEAFF; DNA: TGCGCCAGCAGCTCCATGACAGGGGGCTGGACTGAAGCTTTCTTT
size: -; V: TRBV19; J: TRBJ2-7; D: TRBD1; CDR3: CASSQGFSYEQYF; DNA: TGTGCCAGCTCACAGGGGTTCTCCTACGAGCAGTACTTC
size: -; V: TRBV6-5; J: TRBJ1-1; D: -; CDR3: CASSYSRQGEAFF; DNA: TGTGCCAGCAGTTACTCTCGGCAGGGTGAAGCTTTCTTT
size: once; V: TRBV27; J: TRBJ2-3; D: TRBD2; CDR3: CASSLLSIRLAKNHHPVTDTQYF; DNA: TGTGCCAGCAGTTTATTGAGTATCAGACTAGCTAAAAACCACCACCCCGTCACAGATACGCAGTATTTT
size: -; V: TRBV7-2; J: TRBJ1-5; D: TRBD1; CDR3: CASSVQGVYQPQHF; DNA: TGTGCCAGCAGCGTGCAGGGGGTTTATCAGCCCCAGCATTTT
size: -; V: TRBV7-2; J: TRBJ2-1; D: -; CDR3: CASSLFRPLANEQFF; DNA: TGTGCCAGCAGCTTATTCCGCCCCCTTGCGAATGAGCAGTTCTTC
size: -; V: TRBV28; J: TRBJ2-7; D: -; CDR3: CASSLGTLEQYF; DNA: TGTGCCAGCAGTCTCGGGACACTCGAGCAGTACTTC
size: -; V: TRBV6-5; J: TRBJ1-1; D: -; CDR3: CASSYSTPREGAFF; DNA: TGTGCCAGCAGTTACTCTACCCCCCGCGAGGGCGCTTTCTTT
size: -; V: TRBV13; J: TRBJ1-6; D: -; CDR3: CASSLGSPRIGGSNSPLHF; DNA: TGTGCCAGCAGCTTAGGATCCCCCCGGATCGGGGGATCAAATTCACCCCTCCACTTT
size: -; V: TRBV5-6; J: TRBJ2-7; D: -; CDR3: CASSLRYDRSLIYEQYF; DNA: TGTGCCAGCAGCTTGCGTTATGACAGGTCGCTCATCTACGAGCAGTACTTC
size: -; V: TRBV4-2; J: TRBJ2-1; D: TRBD2; CDR3: CASSHPGGNEQFF; DNA: TGTGCCAGCAGCCACCCGGGGGGCAATGAGCAGTTCTTC
size: -; V: TRBV5-1; J: TRBJ1-4; D: -; CDR3: CASSASRAVNEKLFF; DNA: TGCGCCAGCAGCGCGAGCAGGGCGGTTAATGAAAAACTGTTTTTT
size: -; V: TRBV14; J: TRBJ1-1; D: TRBD1; CDR3: CASSRLQGSTEAFF; DNA: TGTGCCAGCAGCCGCCTACAGGGGAGCACTGAAGCTTTCTTT
size: -; V: TRBV9; J: TRBJ2-2; D: -; CDR3: CASSVMGEINTGELFF; DNA: TGTGCCAGCAGCGTAATGGGAGAGATAAACACCGGGGAGCTGTTTTTT
size: -; V: TRBV7-2; J: TRBJ1-6; D: -; CDR3: CASSVGNRRDSPLHF; DNA: TGTGCCAGCAGTGTAGGGAACAGGAGGGATTCACCCCTCCACTTT
size: once; V: TRBV19; J: TRBJ2-2; D: -; CDR3: CASNRRPGDTGELFF; DNA: TGTGCCAGTAATCGGCGGCCAGGGGACACCGGGGAGCTGTTTTTT
size: -; V: TRBV25-1; J: TRBJ2-3; D: TRBD1; CDR3: CASSLPDRSTDTQYF; DNA: TGTGCCAGCAGTCTGCCGGACAGGTCCACAGATACGCAGTATTTT
size: -; V: TRBV28; J: TRBJ1-2; D: -; CDR3: CASSSSGVPYGYTF; DNA: TGTGCCAGCAGTTCATCTGGAGTCCCCTATGGCTACACCTTC
size: once; V: TRBV27; J: TRBJ2-7; D: TRBD1; CDR3: CASGPQGVSYEQYF; DNA: TGTGCCAGCGGGCCACAGGGGGTATCCTACGAGCAGTACTTC
size: -; V: TRBV5-4; J: TRBJ2-1; D: -; CDR3: CASSPSSRGALGNEQFF; DNA: TGTGCCAGCAGCCCCTCCTCCAGGGGGGCGCTTGGGAATGAGCAGTTCTTC